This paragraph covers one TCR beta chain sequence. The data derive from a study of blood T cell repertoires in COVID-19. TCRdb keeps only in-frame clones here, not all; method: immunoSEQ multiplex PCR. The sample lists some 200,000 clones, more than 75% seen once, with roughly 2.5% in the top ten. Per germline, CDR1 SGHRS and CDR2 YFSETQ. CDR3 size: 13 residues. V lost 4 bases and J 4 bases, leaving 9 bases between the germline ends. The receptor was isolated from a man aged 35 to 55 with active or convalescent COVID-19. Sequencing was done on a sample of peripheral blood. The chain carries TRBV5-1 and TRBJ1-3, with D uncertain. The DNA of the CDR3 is TGCGCCAGCAGCCTCTTACAGGGAAACACCATATATTTT. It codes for CASSLLQGNTIYF.